The 18 T cell receptor beta chains below were found in one sample sequenced in a study of cytomegalovirus exposure and HLA in healthy donors. This PCR relied on a set of 60 Vbeta primers and 13 Jbeta primers. Produced via immunoSEQ multiplex PCR; TCRdb's table is partial and in-frame only. Among 210,000 or so clones listed, 85% were seen once. Sample: PBMCs. Receptors were obtained from a human donor in good health.

This clone occurred once. V usage is TRBV19 and J usage is TRBJ1-4; 10 bases fit TRBD1. Germline CDR1 is LNHDA and CDR2 is SQIVND (reference sequence). CDR3 size: 16 residues. The V segment lost 7 bases and the J segment 7 bases; nucleotides outside the gene matches: 12. The CDR3 DNA reads TGTGCCAGTACCCCAGGAGGGGGACAGGGGACTGAAAAACTGTTTTTT. Translation: CASTPGGGQGTEKLFF.

As DNA, the CDR3 is TGTGCCAGCAGCGGGTACCGGGACAAAGTAGAGACCCAGTACTTC. This gives the protein CASSGYRDKVETQYF. The chain has TRBV7-9 and TRBJ2-5, with D possibly matching TRBD1 (6 bases). The CDR3 has 15 residues. From germline, CDR1 is SEHNR and CDR2 FQNEAQ (reference sequence). Between the trimmed V and J ends, which lost 5 bases and 4 bases, there was a span of 17 bases.

The CDR3 coding sequence is TGTGCCAGCAGTTGGCAGGGGAGCTATAATTCACCCCTCCACTTT. Translated, it gives CASSWQGSYNSPLHF. The rearrangement joins TRBV27 to TRBJ1-6; the D gene is possibly TRBD1 (6 bases). Trimming left V 4 bases short and J 3 bases short, with 10 bases between. The CDR3 spans 15 residues. In germline, CDR1 is MNHEY, CDR2 SMNVEV (reference sequence).

The rearrangement uses TRBV7-3 and TRBJ2-2; weak D call: TRBD1 (6 bases). Trimming removed 4 bases at V and 2 bases at J, with 14 bases between. From germline, CDR1 is SGHTA and CDR2 FQGTGA. The CDR3 runs to 16 residues. The DNA for the CDR3 is TGTGCCAGCAGCTCAGAAACAGGGCAAAACACCGGGGAGCTGTTTTTT. It specifies CASSSETGQNTGELFF.

The chain joins TRBV11-2 to TRBJ2-7, with unresolved D. Germline-derived CDR1 and CDR2 are SGHAT and FQNNGV. This CDR3 has 12 residues. Between the trimmed V and J ends, which lost 2 bases and 3 bases, there was a span of 5 bases. The CDR3 spells CASSLLVYEQYF. The CDR3, as DNA: TGTGCCAGCAGCTTACTCGTCTACGAGCAGTACTTC.

This chain joins TRBV4-1 and TRBJ1-2, with D hard to call. CDR1 is MGHRA, CDR2 YSYEKL, per germline. The ends were cut back, 4 bases at V and 2 bases at J, with 8 bases in the middle. CDR3 size: 13 residues. The CDR3 region is CASSRILNYGYTF. The CDR3 coding sequence is TGCGCCAGCAGCCGGATACTAAACTATGGCTACACCTTC.

The chain carries TRBV6-1 and TRBJ2-1, with TRBD1 matching over 9 bases. J gave up 6 bases and V 7 bases, and 7 bases lay outside the gene matches. Germline V CDR1 and CDR2: MNHNS, SASEGT. The CDR3 sequence is 14 residues long. CDR3 region: CASIGTGYFNEQFF. CDR3 DNA: TGTGCCAGCATTGGGACAGGGTATTTCAATGAGCAGTTCTTC.

This chain connects TRBV14 to TRBJ2-2; possibly TRBD2 for D (6 bases). The CDR3 sequence is 13 residues long. From germline, CDR1 is SGHDN and CDR2 FVKESK. V was pared by 4 bases and J by 8 bases, with 11 bases between. CDR3 DNA sequence: TGTGCCAGCAGCCCAGATCTAGCGGGGGAGCTGTTTTTT. This codes for CASSPDLAGELFF.

This clone is a singleton in its sample. The V call is TRBV6-6, the J call TRBJ1-3; 7 bases are a match to TRBD1. V shed 2 bases, J shed 4 bases, and the junction held 5 bases outside the gene matches. Germline CDR1 reads MNHNY; CDR2 reads SVGAGI (reference sequence). The CDR3 contains 15 residues. CDR3: CASSYRQGIGNTIYF. CDR3 bases: TGTGCCAGCAGTTACCGACAGGGTATAGGAAACACCATATATTTT.

The V call is TRBV7-3, the J call TRBJ2-7; TRBD2 agrees at 13 bases. The CDR3 contains 15 residues. Trimming removed 3 bases from V and 2 bases from J; junction bases left unmatched: 1. Germline lookup yields CDR1 SGHTA and CDR2 FQGTGA. The CDR3 region is CASSFTSGRAYEQYF. For the CDR3, the DNA is TGTGCCAGCAGCTTCACTAGCGGGAGGGCCTACGAGCAGTACTTC. The whole variable domain, filled in from reference TRBV7-3 and TRBJ2-7, reads GAGVSQTPSNKVTEKGKYVELRCDPISGHTALYWYRQSLGQGPEFLIYFQGTGAADDSGLPNDRFFAVRPEGSVSTLKIQRTERGDSAVYLCASSFTSGRAYEQYFGPGTRLTVT.

The genes are TRBV27 and TRBJ2-7; TRBD2 agrees at 13 bases. The germline V gene encodes CDR1 MNHEY and CDR2 SMNVEV (reference sequence). This CDR3 spans 15 amino acids. With 5 bases clipped from V and 3 bases from J, the junction kept 4 bases outside the gene matches. The CDR3 reads CASSTRTSGSYEQYF. The CDR3 bases are TGTGCCAGCAGTACGAGGACTAGCGGGAGCTACGAGCAGTACTTC.

The V and J genes are TRBV27 and TRBJ1-4; TRBD1 aligns across 7 bases. CDR1 and CDR2 (germline): MNHEY, SMNVEV (reference sequence). Losses at the gene ends were 4 bases for V and 2 bases for J; bases not matched to a gene: 4. This CDR3 comprises 15 residues. The DNA of the CDR3 is TGTGCCAGCAGTTACGACAGGGTTACTAATGAAAAACTGTTTTTT. Amino acid sequence: CASSYDRVTNEKLFF. Full variable domain (outside the CDR3, taken from reference TRBV27 and TRBJ1-4): EAQVTQNPRYLITVTGKKLTVTCSQNMNHEYMSWYRQDPGLGLRQIYYSMNVEVTDKGDVPEGYKVSRKEKRNFPLILESPSPNQTSLYFCASSYDRVTNEKLFFGSGTQLSVL.

The J gene is TRBJ2-3, the V gene TRBV18; D gene uncertain. The CDR3 contains 18 residues. The V gene lost 3 bases and the J gene lost 0 bases, with 19 bases spanning the gap. Germline V CDR1 and CDR2: KGHSH, LQKENI. The CDR3 spells CASSPGLWQSISTDTQYF. The CDR3 bases are TGTGCCAGCTCACCCGGGTTATGGCAGTCGATTAGCACAGATACGCAGTATTTT.

This sequence joins TRBV7-2 and TRBJ2-7; 8 nucleotides align to TRBD2. CDR1 is SGHTA, CDR2 FQGNSA, per germline. Trimming took 1 base from V and 3 from J; bases not matched to a gene: 8. The CDR3 length is 16 residues. For the CDR3, the DNA is TGTGCCAGCAGCTTAGAGGGTCTAGCGGGCCGCTACGAGCAGTACTTC. The encoded protein is CASSLEGLAGRYEQYF.

V and J are TRBV9 and TRBJ1-2, with D perhaps matching TRBD1 (6 bases). Trimming took off 3 bases at V and 7 bases at J, with 19 bases between the two ends. Germline CDR1 and CDR2: SGDLS and YYNGEE. The CDR3 totals 15 residues. CDR3 nucleotides: TGTGCCAGCAGCGGCGGGGCGGATAGGGGGGGTGGCTACACCTTC. Residues: CASSGGADRGGGYTF. The full variable domain, its missing parts supplied by reference TRBV9 and TRBJ1-2, is DSGVTQTPKHLITATGQRVTLRCSPRSGDLSVYWYQQSLDQGLQFLIQYYNGEERAKGNILERFSAQQFPDLHSELNLSSLELGDSALYFCASSGGADRGGGYTFGSGTRLTVV.

This clone was observed a few times. The chain recombines TRBV13 with TRBJ2-7; TRBD2 aligns across 10 bases. Germline V lookup: CDR1 PRHDT, CDR2 FYEKMQ (reference sequence). The CDR3 covers 15 residues. The junction had 4 bases not matched to a gene; V was cut back by 5 bases and J by 0 bases. This CDR3 is CASSPLAGNSYEQYF. DNA for the CDR3: TGTGCCAGCAGCCCACTAGCGGGGAACTCCTACGAGCAGTACTTC.

The chain carries TRBV10-2 and TRBJ2-1; 9 nucleotides agree with TRBD2. The CDR3 consists of 17 residues. Looked up from germline, CDR1 is WSHSY and CDR2 is SAAADI. Trimming removed 0 bases from V and 7 bases from J; junction bases left unmatched: 10. CDR3 bases: TGCGCCAGCAGTGAGTCGCTGGCGGGAGGGCCGGGGAATGAGCAGTTCTTC. It yields the protein CASSESLAGGPGNEQFF.

V gene TRBV11-2 combines with J gene TRBJ1-5; 9 bases agree with TRBD1. The CDR3 runs to 15 residues. J lost 5 bases, V lost 6 bases, and 8 bases had no gene match. Germline lookup yields CDR1 SGHAT and CDR2 FQNNGV. CDR3 DNA: TGTGCCAGCAGTTACAGGGGGCGAGTGGATCAGCCCCAGCATTTT. Its protein is CASSYRGRVDQPQHF. The variable domain in full, completed from reference TRBV11-2 and TRBJ1-5, reads EAGVAQSPRYKIIEKRQSVAFWCNPISGHATLYWYQQILGQGPKLLIQFQNNGVVDDSQLPKDRFSAERLKGVDSTLKIQPAKLEDSAVYLCASSYRGRVDQPQHFGDGTRLSIL.